Presented here are 4 T cell receptor beta chains from one specimen sequenced in a study of shared clonotypes between healthy human individuals. The naive CD8 fraction comprised CD45RO-negative cells positively selected for CCR7 and excluded terminally differentiated effector memory CD45RA+ cells. The protocol was immunoSEQ multiplex PCR, while the TCRdb copy is restricted to in-frame clones and leaves out a portion. The sample includes 760,000 or so clones, 90% to 97% seen only once; the top ten take approximately 0.2%. Sequencing input: naive CD8+ T cells sorted from blood. These receptors were taken from a man aged 30 to 39 in good health.

This sequence joins TRBV5-4 and TRBJ2-7; D is uncertain. The CDR3 sequence is 15 residues long. Looked up from germline, CDR1 is SGHNT and CDR2 is YYREEE (reference sequence). V lost 0 bases and J lost 3, with 13 bases in between. CDR3: CASSLDPGAVYEQYF. CDR3 nucleotide sequence: TGTGCCAGCAGCTTGGATCCGGGTGCGGTCTACGAGCAGTACTTC.

This clone occurred once. CDR3 region: CASLWGLAVYLQETQYF. The DNA for the CDR3 is TGTGCCAGCTTGTGGGGACTAGCGGTATACCTCCAAGAGACCCAGTACTTC. This chain links TRBV7-6 with TRBJ2-5; 11 nucleotides align to TRBD2. V lost 8 bases to trimming and J lost 1 base; unmatched junction nucleotides: 12. Germline lookup yields CDR1 SGHVS and CDR2 FNYEAQ. The CDR3 covers 17 residues. The full variable domain, with the rest looked up from reference TRBV7-6 and TRBJ2-5, is GAGVSQSPRYKVTKRGQDVALRCDPISGHVSLYWYRQALGQGPEFLTYFNYEAQQDKSGLPNDRFSAERPEGSISTLTIQRTEQRDSAMYRCASLWGLAVYLQETQYFGPGTRLLVL.

This chain connects TRBV7-6 to TRBJ2-1; D is possibly TRBD1 (5 bases). In germline, CDR1 is SGHVS, CDR2 FNYEAQ. V lost 5 bases, J lost 6 bases, and 17 bases lay in between. The CDR3 totals 15 residues. The CDR3 DNA sequence: TGTGCCAGCAGCCTGACGAACAGGCCCGCCAATGAGCAGTTCTTC. Protein: CASSLTNRPANEQFF.

The chain joins TRBV19 to TRBJ2-7; 10 nucleotides align to TRBD2. CDR3 length equals 14 residues. Germline-derived CDR1 and CDR2 are LNHDA and SQIVND (reference sequence). Germline trimming cut 5 bases from V and 3 bases from J; bases unmatched to any gene: 4. Here the CDR3 reads CASSVTSGFYEQYF. The CDR3 region has the DNA TGTGCCAGTAGTGTGACTAGCGGGTTCTACGAGCAGTACTTC.